The 10 T cell receptor beta chains listed next were all sequenced from one sample in a study of shared clonotypes between healthy human individuals. The naive CD8 fraction comprised CD45RO-negative cells positively selected for CCR7 and excluded terminally differentiated effector memory CD45RA+ cells. Method: immunoSEQ multiplex PCR; TCRdb's copy keeps in-frame clones and lacks some. The repertoire consists of hundreds of thousands of clones, with about 95% occurring once and the leading ten covering less than 0.13%. Sequenced sample: naive CD8+ T cells sorted from blood. These TCRs come from a woman in her 30s in good health.

This sequence joins TRBV9 and TRBJ2-7, with 9 bases fitting TRBD2. The ends lost 2 bases at V and 6 bases at J; junction bases unmatched: 6. This CDR3 contains 14 residues. Germline values: CDR1 SGDLS, CDR2 YYNGEE. The CDR3 loop reads CASSVAGLAPEQYF. CDR3 bases: TGTGCCAGCAGCGTCGCGGGACTAGCCCCCGAGCAGTACTTC.

V gene TRBV10-2 combines with J gene TRBJ2-7, with D hard to call. The CDR3 spans 15 residues. The germline V gene encodes CDR1 WSHSY and CDR2 SAAADI. Trimming cost V 3 bases and J 0 bases, with 12 bases left between them. The CDR3 protein is CASSDPAPSSYEQYF. CDR3 bases: TGCGCCAGCAGTGACCCAGCGCCTAGCTCCTACGAGCAGTACTTC.

This chain connects TRBV15 to TRBJ1-6; 8 nucleotides agree with TRBD1. V was pared by 5 bases and J by 9 bases, with 9 bases of the junction left unmatched. Germline CDR1 LNHNV, CDR2 YYDKDF (reference sequence). The CDR3 is made up of 15 amino acids. The CDR3 reads CATSGGQVLSSPLHF. In DNA, the CDR3 is TGTGCCACCAGCGGGGGACAGGTTTTAAGTTCACCCCTCCACTTT.

The rearrangement links TRBV6-5 to TRBJ2-2; D unclear. Germline assignment: CDR1 MNHEY and CDR2 SVGAGI. The CDR3 runs 14 residues. V gave up 2 bases and J gave up 2 bases, with 6 bases separating them. The CDR3, as DNA: TGTGCCAGCAGTTACGATCCAAACACCGGGGAGCTGTTTTTT. This encodes CASSYDPNTGELFF.

The chain employs TRBV27 and TRBJ1-1; 7 nucleotides line up with TRBD1. The J segment lost 4 bases and the V segment lost 5 bases, leaving 10 bases of the junction unmatched. Per germline, CDR1 MNHEY and CDR2 SMNVEV (reference sequence). The CDR3 runs 15 residues. DNA for the CDR3: TGTGCCAGCAGTAATAGGGGGCGTTCGGTCACTGAAGCTTTCTTT. It specifies CASSNRGRSVTEAFF.

The chain uses TRBV7-9 and TRBJ2-1; 8 positions agree with TRBD2. With 2 bases clipped from V and 5 bases from J, the junction kept 5 bases outside the gene matches. The CDR3 length is 15 residues. Germline-derived CDR1 and CDR2 are SEHNR and FQNEAQ (reference sequence). CDR3 DNA: TGTGCCAGCAGCTTATTTCAAGCGGGAGACAATGAGCAGTTCTTC. Its protein is CASSLFQAGDNEQFF.

The chain uses TRBV30 and TRBJ2-1; D might be TRBD2 (5 bases). CDR3 length equals 15 residues. V was pared by 0 bases and J by 8 bases, with 17 bases between. Germline loops: CDR1 GTSNPN, CDR2 SVGIG (reference sequence). CDR3 bases: TGTGCCTGGAGTGTAATGGGAGTACGGCGAGATGAGCAGTTCTTC. It translates to CAWSVMGVRRDEQFF.

This rearrangement joins TRBV7-9 to TRBJ1-1, with 10 bases matching TRBD1. V was clipped by 6 bases and J by 4 bases; unmatched bases: 8. In germline, CDR1 is SEHNR, CDR2 FQNEAQ (reference sequence). CDR3 length: 15 residues. The CDR3 DNA reads as TGTGCCAGCAGTCCCGGACAGGGGGGTATCACTGAAGCTTTCTTT. This gives the protein CASSPGQGGITEAFF.

This clone has a single count. Other DNA sequences within the sample encode an identical CDR3. The genes are TRBV13 and TRBJ2-7; 7 bases align to TRBD2. The CDR3 length is 15 residues. CDR1 is PRHDT, CDR2 FYEKMQ, per germline (reference sequence). The trim removed 0 bases at V and 0 bases at J, leaving 2 bases unmatched. In DNA, the CDR3 is TGTGCCAGCAGCTTAGGGCTAGCGGACTCCTACGAGCAGTACTTC. Protein sequence: CASSLGLADSYEQYF.

As concerns this clone: The same CDR3 is also encoded by other DNA sequences in this sample. This chain uses TRBV11-2 with TRBJ2-7; D is undetermined. V dropped 1 base and J dropped 1 base, with 8 bases sitting between them. The V gene's germline CDR1 is SGHAT and CDR2 FQNNGV. This CDR3 is built from 14 residues. The CDR3 DNA reads as TGTGCCAGCAGCTTAGGCGGACCATCCTACGAGCAGTACTTC. Translating gives CASSLGGPSYEQYF.